This paragraph covers one T cell receptor (beta chain) sequence. This clone was observed a single time. The antigen it recognizes is unknown. The input lacks base qualities; no much larger clone sits a single base away. This sample stems from a study of T cell clonotyping in hematopoietic cell transplantation (dated by TCRdb to about 2021). Concerning the study at large: Pretransplant samples from recipients were collected after cytoreduction. The study collected around 130 blood samples from some 33 consecutive transplant recipients and their related donors. Patients were recruited between 2015 and 2017 and followed until late 2020 or death. Overall study results and their limits: Recipient TCR diversity fell after transplant, with pathologically expanded clonotypes rising progressively from day 30 to day 180. Recipient repertoires showed only a small fraction of overlap with donor repertoires, and over 97% appeared de novo at the given depth. Inverse Simpson Index values from donors and from recipients before transplant predicted broader TCR repertoire diversity after transplant. The sample size was limited, and CD4 and CD8 repertoire contributions could not be separated because cells were not sorted.

The immunoSEQ assay, a bias-controlled multiplex PCR using V- and J-specific primers, was used to amplify TCR beta CDR3 regions from genomic DNA. A proprietary barcode and Illumina adapter sequences were added to the CDR3 amplicons in a second PCR step. CDR3 libraries were sequenced on an Illumina MiSeq instrument. The published analysis was carried out like this. Export and quality control were performed with immunoSEQ Analyzer 3.0, and downstream analyses were performed with R Bioconductor and Immunarch. Repertoire metrics were calculated using only productive rearrangements within the normalized downsampled data set. In the normalized cohort, a clonotype counted as pathologically expanded if the clonotype was larger than 5 templates. The Inverse Simpson Index served as the measure of repertoire diversity. The non-normalized data set was used for CMV-specificity analyses so that all clonotypes could be captured. As stored in TCRdb, this immuneACCESS dataset retains in-frame rearrangements with V and J assigned. A fraction of the clones does not appear; measured against another copy, unresolved V genes explain less than half of the discrepancy, and the remainder lacks a known reason. The V and J calls and clone size were taken over from that table, and D and trimming were inferred from the DNA. The sample contains more than 70,000 clones, around 96% of them found a single time. The top ten clonotypes cover roughly 1.5% of the sample.

V gives up 8 bases and J gives up 5 bases, and the segment between their germline ends measures 10 bases. Taken from the germline V gene (reference sequence), the CDR1 and CDR2 loops are DFQATT and SNEGSKA. The CDR3 holds 11 amino acids from the cysteine to the phenylalanine. The entry retains the CDR3 DNA only, 33 bases that are in frame from base 1. Read against the paper, the sample's time point label means: recipient sample about 28 days before transplant, after cytoreduction. Blood samples were obtained from recipients approximately 28 days before transplant and at days 30, 100 and 180 after transplant. Nuclei Lysis Solution was used to extract genomic DNA from fresh or cryopreserved unfractionated peripheral blood mononuclear cells.

The chain uses TRBV20-1 and TRBJ1-3; the D segment cannot be called with confidence. The input for sequencing was peripheral blood mononuclear cells, taken before stem cell transplant. This clonotype was sampled from a woman aged 45-65 years with acute myeloid leukemia. Some clones in this sample may be carry-over from other donors' samples. The sequenced DNA is TGCAGTACAGTGGGCAGAAACACCATATATTTT. Its protein product is CSTVGRNTIYF.